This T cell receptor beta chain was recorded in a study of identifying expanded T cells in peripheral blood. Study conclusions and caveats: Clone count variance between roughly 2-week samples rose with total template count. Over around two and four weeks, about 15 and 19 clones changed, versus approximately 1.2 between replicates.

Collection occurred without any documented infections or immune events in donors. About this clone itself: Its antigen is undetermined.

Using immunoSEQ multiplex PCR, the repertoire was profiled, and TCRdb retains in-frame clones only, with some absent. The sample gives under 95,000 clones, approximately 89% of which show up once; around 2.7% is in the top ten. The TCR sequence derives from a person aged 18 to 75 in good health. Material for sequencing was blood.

CDR3 sequence: CASRGGGLETQYF. DNA of the CDR3: TGTGCCAGCAGAGGGGGGGGCTTAGAGACCCAGTACTTC. The chain uses TRBV28 and TRBJ2-5, with a possible D match to TRBD2 (7 bases). CDR1 is MDHEN and CDR2 is SYDVKM in the germline V gene. The CDR3 has 13 residues. Trimming removed 6 bases at V and 4 bases at J, with 12 bases between. The full variable domain, completed using reference TRBV28 and TRBJ2-5, is DVKVTQSSRYLVKRTGEKVFLECVQDMDHENMFWYRQDPGLGLRLIYFSYDVKMKEKGDIPEGYSVSREKKERFSLILESASTNQTSMYLCASRGGGLETQYFGPGTRLLVL.